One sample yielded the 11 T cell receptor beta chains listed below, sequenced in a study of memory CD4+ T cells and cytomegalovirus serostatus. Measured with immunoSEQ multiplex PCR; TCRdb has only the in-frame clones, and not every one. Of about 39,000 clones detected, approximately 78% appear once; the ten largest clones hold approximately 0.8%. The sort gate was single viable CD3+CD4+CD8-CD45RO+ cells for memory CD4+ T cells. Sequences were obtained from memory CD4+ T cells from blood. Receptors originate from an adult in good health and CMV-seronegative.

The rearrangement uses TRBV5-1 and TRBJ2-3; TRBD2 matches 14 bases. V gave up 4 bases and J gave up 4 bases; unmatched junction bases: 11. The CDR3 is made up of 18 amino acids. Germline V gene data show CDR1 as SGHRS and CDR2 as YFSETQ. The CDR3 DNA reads TGCGCCAGCAGCATCGGACTAGCGGGGGGCCCTTGGGCAGATACGCAGTATTTT. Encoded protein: CASSIGLAGGPWADTQYF. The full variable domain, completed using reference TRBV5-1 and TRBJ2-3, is KAGVTQTPRYLIKTRGQQVTLSCSPISGHRSVSWYQQTPGQGLQFLFEYFSETQRNKGNFPGRFSGRQFSNSRSEMNVSTLELGDSALYLCASSIGLAGGPWADTQYFGPGTRLTVL.

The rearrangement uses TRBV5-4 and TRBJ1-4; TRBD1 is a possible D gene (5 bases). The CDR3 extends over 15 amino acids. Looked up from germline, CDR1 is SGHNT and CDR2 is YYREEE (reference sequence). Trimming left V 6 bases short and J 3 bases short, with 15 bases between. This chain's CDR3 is CASTNGRGSNEKLFF. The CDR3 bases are TGTGCCAGCACTAATGGGAGGGGCTCTAATGAAAAACTGTTTTTT.

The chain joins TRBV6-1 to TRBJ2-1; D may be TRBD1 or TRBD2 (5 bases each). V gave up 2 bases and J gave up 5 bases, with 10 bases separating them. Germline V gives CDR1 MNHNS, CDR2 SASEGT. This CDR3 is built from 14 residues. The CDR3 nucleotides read TGTGCCAGCAGTGAACGGGGCGGAGACAATGAGCAGTTCTTC. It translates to CASSERGGDNEQFF.

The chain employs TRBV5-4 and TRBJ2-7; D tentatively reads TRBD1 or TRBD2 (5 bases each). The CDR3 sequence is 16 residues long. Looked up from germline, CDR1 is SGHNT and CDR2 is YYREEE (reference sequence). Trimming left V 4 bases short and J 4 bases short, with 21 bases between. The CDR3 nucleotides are TGTGCCAGCAGCGGAGGTCCGGGTGGGGCAACTTACGAGCAGTACTTC. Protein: CASSGGPGGATYEQYF.

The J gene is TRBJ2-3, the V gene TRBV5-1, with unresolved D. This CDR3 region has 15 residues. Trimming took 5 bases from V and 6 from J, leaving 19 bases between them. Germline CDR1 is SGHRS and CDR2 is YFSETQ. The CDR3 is CASSSASPTVDTQYF. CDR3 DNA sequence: TGCGCCAGCAGTTCTGCCAGCCCGACCGTTGATACGCAGTATTTT.

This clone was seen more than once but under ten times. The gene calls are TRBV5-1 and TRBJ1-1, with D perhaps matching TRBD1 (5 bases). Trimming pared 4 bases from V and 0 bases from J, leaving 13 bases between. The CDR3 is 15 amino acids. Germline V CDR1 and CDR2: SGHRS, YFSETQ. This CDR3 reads CASSLGLIMNTEAFF. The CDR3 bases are TGCGCCAGCAGCCTGGGACTCATCATGAACACTGAAGCTTTCTTT.

The CDR3 is CASSMRGGTAYEQYF. In DNA form, the CDR3 reads TGTGCCAGTAGTATGAGAGGGGGGACAGCTTACGAGCAGTACTTC. The chain links TRBV19 to TRBJ2-7, with D perhaps matching TRBD1 (7 bases). CDR1 is LNHDA and CDR2 is SQIVND in the germline V gene (reference sequence). This CDR3 has 15 amino acids. V was cut by 3 bases and J by 4 bases, with 16 bases left in between.

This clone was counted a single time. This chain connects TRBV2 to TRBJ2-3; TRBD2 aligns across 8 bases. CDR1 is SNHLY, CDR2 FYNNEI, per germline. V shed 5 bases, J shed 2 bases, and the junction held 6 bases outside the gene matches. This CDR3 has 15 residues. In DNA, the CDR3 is TGTGCCAGCAGTAAGGCGGGGGGCCTCACAGATACGCAGTATTTT. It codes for CASSKAGGLTDTQYF.

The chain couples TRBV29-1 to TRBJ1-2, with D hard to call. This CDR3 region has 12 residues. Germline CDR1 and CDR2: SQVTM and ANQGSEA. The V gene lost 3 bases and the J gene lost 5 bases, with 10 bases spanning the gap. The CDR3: CSVDSYPYGYTF. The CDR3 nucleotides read TGCAGCGTTGATTCTTACCCGTATGGCTACACCTTC.

This chain's CDR3 is CASSLPNSPLHF. Here the CDR3 DNA reads TGTGCCAGCAGCCTGCCTAATTCACCCCTCCACTTT. The chain combines TRBV9 with TRBJ1-6; D is uncertain. The CDR3 sequence is 12 residues long. Germline V CDR1 and CDR2: SGDLS, YYNGEE. Trimming left V 4 bases short and J 6 bases short, with 5 bases between.

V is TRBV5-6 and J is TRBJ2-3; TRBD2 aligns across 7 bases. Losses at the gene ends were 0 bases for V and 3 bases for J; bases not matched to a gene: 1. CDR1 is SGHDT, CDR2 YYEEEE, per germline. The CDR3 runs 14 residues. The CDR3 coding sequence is TGTGCCAGCAGCTTGGGACTAGCAACAGATACGCAGTATTTT. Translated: CASSLGLATDTQYF.